Below, one T cell receptor (beta chain) is given with its context. No antigen is known for it. Primers included in the PCR were 60 Vbeta and 13 Jbeta primers. Profiled with immunoSEQ multiplex PCR; TCRdb holds only in-frame clones, not every one. Among around 120,000 clones listed, about 78% were seen once. This sample was taken from a study of cytomegalovirus exposure and HLA in healthy donors. Study-wide results and caveats: HLA alleles showed associations with 16,951 TCR beta sequences in a later analysis, at a 0.05 false discovery rate.

Germline CDR1 reads SGHDT; CDR2 reads YYEEEE. The CDR3 totals 13 residues. The V and J ends lost 2 bases and 5 bases, in that order; junction bases with no gene match: 2. What was sequenced was PBMCs. This receptor was identified in a woman aged 40-49 years in good health and CMV-seropositive. The chain recombines TRBV5-6 with TRBJ1-1; 8 positions agree with TRBD1. CDR3 sequence reads: CASSFDRGTEAFF. CDR3 coding DNA: TGTGCCAGCAGCTTCGACAGGGGAACTGAAGCTTTCTTT.